These 2 T cell receptor beta chains share one sample of origin, sequenced in a study of shared clonotypes between healthy human individuals. Clones were sequenced by immunoSEQ multiplex PCR, and TCRdb holds only the in-frame ones, with some missing. This sample has more than 2,000,000 clones, with more than 85% found just once. What was sequenced was naive CD4+ T cells from PBMCs. Stated subset: CD45RA+ positively selected. The receptors originated from a man between 18 and 29 years old in good health. Some clones in this sample may be carry-over from other donors' samples.

The chain has TRBV28 and TRBJ2-3, with 9 positions matching TRBD1. CDR1 and CDR2 (germline): MDHEN, SYDVKM. CDR3 length: 15 amino acids. Trimming took 3 bases from V and 6 from J; bases not matched to a gene: 7. The CDR3 loop reads CASSLWDRAADTQYF. The DNA for the CDR3 is TGTGCCAGCAGTTTGTGGGACAGGGCTGCGGATACGCAGTATTTT.

The CDR3 here is CASSIQGAQPQHF. For the CDR3, the DNA is TGCGCCAGCAGCATACAGGGAGCTCAGCCCCAGCATTTT. V is TRBV5-1 and J is TRBJ1-5, with D possibly being TRBD1 (6 bases). The germline V and J ends were trimmed by 4 bases and 6 bases, with 11 bases remaining between them. This CDR3 is 13 amino acids long. Germline V CDR1 and CDR2: SGHRS, YFSETQ.